Here is one T cell receptor (beta chain) with its context. As processed by the authors: For nucleated cells, counts were estimated from reference gene primer amplification. TCRdb keeps only in-frame clones here, not all; method: immunoSEQ multiplex PCR. The V and J calls and the clone size are those of that table, but D and trimming were determined from the DNA. The sample has fewer than 250,000 clones, 88% seen once. This entry comes from a study of blood T cell repertoires in COVID-19. Trimming removed 6 bases from V and 0 bases from J; junction bases left unmatched: 5. The CDR3 extends over 15 amino acids. Germline V gene sequence: CDR1 MDHEN, CDR2 SYDVKM.

The chain uses TRBV28 and TRBJ2-4; 7 bases line up with TRBD1. The specimen sequenced was PBMCs or T cells enriched from blood (not recorded which). This clonotype was sampled from a woman aged 50 to 60 with acute COVID-19. CDR3 loop: CASSYRGLAKNIQYF. The CDR3 region has the DNA TGTGCCAGCAGCTACAGGGGATTAGCCAAAAACATTCAGTACTTC.